This TCR beta chain was observed in a study of T-cell memory formation after mild COVID-19. Concerning this clonotype: Its antigen is not known.

In TCRdb, the 5' RACE reads were re-called with MiXCR into one record per CDR3 protein. The sample has around 320,000 distinct CDR3 sequences, approximately 20% seen once. Findings and caveats of the study: Later expanders leaned CD4+, whereas day 15 to 85 contracting clones were balanced CD4/CD8. Memory from before infection featured some responding clones, which suggests cross-reactive memory joined.

CDR3 length: 14 residues. The V end was cut by 2 bases, the J end by 4 bases, with 11 bases between. The TCR comes from a man between 18 and 29 years old who had mild COVID-19 (a few samples of this study predate the infection). Cell type and time point are not known. The chain employs TRBV12-3 or TRBV12-4 and TRBJ1-1; D not resolved. Sequenced: PBMCs or a T cell subset sorted from them (not recorded which). Here the CDR3 DNA reads TGTGCCAGCAGTTTATTCCGCGGCGGCACTGAAGCTTTCTTT. It is translated as CASSLFRGGTEAFF.